Listed below are T cell receptor beta chains from one sample, sequenced in a study of T cells after yellow fever vaccination. TCRdb independently ran MiXCR on the 5' RACE reads; one entry per CDR3 protein. Of over 110,000 distinct CDR3 sequences detected, around 7.7% appear once; the ten largest clones hold about 0.73%. The starting material was CD4+ T cells sorted from PBMCs, obtained 5 days after the yellow fever booster vaccination. These receptors were taken from a man aged 25 to 45 who received the YFV17D yellow fever vaccine. Each CDR3 is given with its conserved first and last residue. The D gene is left open where the match is weak. For some rows the clone size is stated as once, few or many, or as a class when expanded; others skip it.

V gene	clone size	J gene	D gene	CDR3 DNA	CDR3 protein
TRBV5-1	many	TRBJ2-1	TRBD2	TGCGCCAGCAGCTTGCTTGGGACTAGCGGGAGCTCCTACAATGAGCAGTTCTTC	CASSLLGTSGSSYNEQFF
TRBV12-3/TRBV12-4	NA	TRBJ1-5	NA	TGTGCCAGCAGTTTAAGGGGAAGTATCAGTCAGCCCCAGCATTTT	CASSLRGSISQPQHF
TRBV7-2	many	TRBJ1-1	TRBD1	TGTGCCAGCAGCTTATCGGACAGGGGCCAGGGATGGGGCACTGAAGCTTTCTTT	CASSLSDRGQGWGTEAFF
TRBV11-2	few	TRBJ2-7	TRBD2	TGTGCCAGCAGCTTAGGGGCCCTTGGCATTAAGGCTAGCGGGTTCGACGAGCAGTACTTC	CASSLGALGIKASGFDEQYF
TRBV20-1	many	TRBJ2-3	TRBD2	TGCAGTGTCTCCGGGACTAGCGGGAGTTCTTCCACAGATACGCAGTATTTT	CSVSGTSGSSSTDTQYF
TRBV21-1	many	TRBJ2-2	NA	TGTGCCAGCAGCAAAGCTCGACTAGCGGAACTAAACACCGGGGAGCTGTTTTTT	CASSKARLAELNTGELFF
TRBV19	many	TRBJ2-1	NA	TGTGCCAGTAGTATACGTGGACCCTGGACGGGTACCAATGAGCAGTTCTTC	CASSIRGPWTGTNEQFF
TRBV28	many	TRBJ2-7	NA	TGTGCCAGCAGTTTATTGTCCGGGACCTACGAGCAGTACTTC	CASSLLSGTYEQYF
TRBV28	many	TRBJ2-1	TRBD2	TGTGCCAGCAGTTTACTAGCGGGGAACAATGAGCAGTTCTTC	CASSLLAGNNEQFF
TRBV27	many	TRBJ1-2	NA	TGTGCCAGCAGTTTGGGTATGACAGGCATCTATGGCTACACCTTC	CASSLGMTGIYGYTF
TRBV5-1	many	TRBJ2-1	TRBD2	TGCGCCAGCAGCCAGCCGGGGACTAGCGGTGAGCAGTTCTTC	CASSQPGTSGEQFF
TRBV20-1	many	TRBJ2-7	TRBD1	TGCAGTGCTCGGAAGACAGGGACCTACGAGCAGTACTTC	CSARKTGTYEQYF
TRBV7-3	many	TRBJ2-2	TRBD2	TGTGCCAGCAGCTTGGGACTAGCGGGAACCGGGGAGCTGTTTTTT	CASSLGLAGTGELFF
TRBV29-1	many	TRBJ1-1	NA	TGCAGCGTTGCGCCGGCGGGGAACACTGAAGCTTTCTTT	CSVAPAGNTEAFF
TRBV12-3/TRBV12-4	few	TRBJ2-2	NA	TGTGCCATACGTAGGGCCTACACCGGGGAGCTGTTTTTT	CAIRRAYTGELFF
TRBV12-3/TRBV12-4	many	TRBJ2-7	NA	TGTGCCAGCAGTGGCTTAATACGGAGCTCCTACGAGCAGTACTTC	CASSGLIRSSYEQYF
TRBV20-1	many	TRBJ2-7	TRBD2	TGCAGTGCTAGAGATCCCGGGACTAGCGGGAGCTACGAGCAGTACTTC	CSARDPGTSGSYEQYF
TRBV5-6	NA	TRBJ2-2	TRBD1	TGTGCCAGCAGCAGGGACAGGCCCTCCACCGGGGAGCTGTTTTTT	CASSRDRPSTGELFF
TRBV29-1	few	TRBJ2-2	TRBD1	TGCAGCGTTCAGACAGGGTGGAGCACCGGGGAGCTGTTTTTT	CSVQTGWSTGELFF
TRBV24-1	many	TRBJ1-5	NA	TGTGCCACCAGTGACGTAAATCAGCCCCAGCATTTT	CATSDVNQPQHF
TRBV25-1	many	TRBJ2-4	NA	TGTGCCAGCAGTGAATCCGGGGTATCCATTCAGTACTTC	CASSESGVSIQYF
TRBV10-2	many	TRBJ2-1	TRBD2	TGCGCCAGCAGTCCGCCTAGCGGGAGGGCCGGTAGCTCCTACAATGAGCAGTTCTTC	CASSPPSGRAGSSYNEQFF
TRBV21-1	many	TRBJ2-7	NA	TGTGCCAGCAGCATATTATATAGCGGGAGGGCCGTTTACGAGCAGTACTTC	CASSILYSGRAVYEQYF
TRBV6-5	many	TRBJ2-1	NA	TGTGCCAGCAGTTACTCCCCAGGGAATGGACGCAATGAGCAGTTCTTC	CASSYSPGNGRNEQFF
TRBV7-2	few	TRBJ2-7	NA	TGTGCCAGCAGCGCGAAAACTCCGTTGGGTCCCTACGAGCAGTACTTC	CASSAKTPLGPYEQYF
TRBV5-1	many	TRBJ1-1	NA	TGCGCCAGCAGCGTCCGGGACGGATACATGAACACTGAAGCTTTCTTT	CASSVRDGYMNTEAFF
TRBV11-1	many	TRBJ2-3	TRBD1	TGTGCCAGCAGCTACCGGGACAGGGGACGGGCCAAATCCCGGACAGATACGCAGTATTTT	CASSYRDRGRAKSRTDTQYF
TRBV7-2	many	TRBJ2-5	TRBD1	TGTGCCAGCAGCTTACGAGGCAGGGGGCCCTTGGGGGAGACCCAGTACTTC	CASSLRGRGPLGETQYF
TRBV7-9	many	TRBJ1-1	TRBD1	TGTGCCAGCAGCTTAACAGGGGCCCTCACTGAAGCTTTCTTT	CASSLTGALTEAFF
TRBV20-1	NA	TRBJ2-3	TRBD2	TGCAGTTTAGCGGGAGGCATTGAGGGAGCGCAGTATTTT	CSLAGGIEGAQYF
TRBV7-2	many	TRBJ2-7	NA	TGTGCCAGCAGCTCCTGGGGCTACGAGCAGTACTTC	CASSSWGYEQYF
TRBV5-1	many	TRBJ2-7	NA	TGCGCCAGCAGCGGGACGTATCTCTACGAGCAGTACTTC	CASSGTYLYEQYF
TRBV12-3/TRBV12-4	few	TRBJ2-6	NA	TGTGCCAGCAGTCAACGACCTGGCGGGGCCAACGTCCTGACTTTC	CASSQRPGGANVLTF
TRBV20-1	many	TRBJ1-2	NA	TGCAGTGCTAGTTGGGGCTACACCTTC	CSASWGYTF
TRBV7-2	many	TRBJ2-1	TRBD2	TGTGCCAGCAGCTTAGGGAGGAGCCGGGGGGGCAATGAGCAGTTCTTC	CASSLGRSRGGNEQFF
TRBV20-1	few	TRBJ2-1	TRBD2	TGCAGTGCTAGAGATTTCGTATTAGGTCTTGTTGCGGGAGATGGCCTTGAGCAGTTCTTC	CSARDFVLGLVAGDGLEQFF
TRBV20-1	many	TRBJ2-5	TRBD2	TGCAGTGCTATGTCACGGGAGGGCCAAGAGACCCAGTACTTC	CSAMSREGQETQYF
TRBV18	NA	TRBJ2-7	NA	TGTGCCAGCTCACCACTTTTACATGGCGAGCAGTACTTC	CASSPLLHGEQYF
TRBV4-3	many	TRBJ2-7	TRBD1	TGCGCCAGCAGCCAAGATTCGACAGGGCGAGGATACGAGCAGTACTTC	CASSQDSTGRGYEQYF
TRBV3-1	many	TRBJ2-5	NA	TGTGCCAGCAGCCAACGGATTGAAGAGACCCAGTACTTC	CASSQRIEETQYF
TRBV20-1	many	TRBJ2-3	NA	TGCAGTGCTAGAGCCCCCCCGATTCGGTATTTT	CSARAPPIRYF
TRBV6-1	many	TRBJ2-7	NA	TGTGCCAGCATGAGGCAGGGAGATTGGCAGTACTTC	CASMRQGDWQYF
TRBV20-1	many	TRBJ2-5	TRBD2	TGCAGTGCTAGACCAGGGACTAGCGTAGAGACCCAGTACTTC	CSARPGTSVETQYF
TRBV28	many	TRBJ2-1	TRBD2	TGTGCCAGCAGAGGGACTAGCGCGAACCATGAGCAGTTCTTC	CASRGTSANHEQFF
TRBV20-1	few	TRBJ2-1	NA	TGCAGTGCTAGGGGTGGGAGCTCCTACAATGAGCAGTTCTTC	CSARGGSSYNEQFF
TRBV27	many	TRBJ2-1	TRBD2	TGTGCCAGCAGTTTATTGCGTACTAGCGGGAGGGGTAATGAGCAGTTCTTC	CASSLLRTSGRGNEQFF
TRBV7-6	NA	TRBJ2-1	TRBD2	TGTGCCAGCAGCTCTCGCCCGTTGGGGAGGGAGAATGAGCAGTTCTTC	CASSSRPLGRENEQFF
TRBV18	many	TRBJ2-1	TRBD1	TGTGCCAGCTCACCGACAATGACAGGGCTCGATGAGCAGTTCTTC	CASSPTMTGLDEQFF
TRBV6-5	many	TRBJ2-7	NA	TGTGCCAGCAGTTACTCCCTTTTCTCCTACGAGCAGTACTTC	CASSYSLFSYEQYF
TRBV29-1	many	TRBJ1-2	NA	TGCAGCGTTGCGAAAGGGAACTATGGCTACACCTTC	CSVAKGNYGYTF
TRBV5-1	few	TRBJ2-7	TRBD2	TGCGCCAGCAGAACAGACGGGACTAGCGGGTACGAGCAGTACTTC	CASRTDGTSGYEQYF
TRBV5-1	NA	TRBJ2-4	NA	TGCGCCAGCAGCTTGGTGTCCGGATCCAACATTCAGTACTTC	CASSLVSGSNIQYF
TRBV7-2	many	TRBJ2-1	NA	TGTGCCAGCAGCCTAGGCAACAGTTACAATGAGCAGTTCTTC	CASSLGNSYNEQFF